The subject of this entry is one T cell receptor (beta chain). There are 14 residues in the CDR3. CDR1 and CDR2 (germline): KGHSH, LQKENI. V was pared by 2 bases and J by 3 bases, with 11 bases between. The source of the sample is a study of cytomegalovirus exposure and HLA in healthy donors. Vbeta (60) and Jbeta (13) primers were used in the PCR. Repertoires were generated with immunoSEQ multiplex PCR, while TCRdb's copy carries only in-frame clones and drops some. The sample records roughly 100,000 clones, roughly 76% being singletons. This TCR was recovered from a man in his forties in good health and CMV-seronegative. The chain couples TRBV18 to TRBJ2-7; a weak D match, TRBD2 (6 bases). Sequenced material: PBMCs. The CDR3 DNA reads as TGTGCCAGCTCACCAGGGCAGGGACTCTACGAGCAGTACTTC. Translating gives CASSPGQGLYEQYF.